These 19 T cell receptor beta chains share one sample of origin, sequenced in a study of cytomegalovirus exposure and HLA in healthy donors. With 60 Vbeta and 13 Jbeta primers, the PCR was carried out. Using immunoSEQ multiplex PCR, the repertoire was profiled, and TCRdb retains in-frame clones only, with some absent. This table has 100,000 to 120,000 clones, approximately 82% appearing once. The sequenced sample consisted of PBMCs. These receptors originate from a man younger than 45 in good health and CMV-seropositive.

The chain carries TRBV7-8 and TRBJ1-1; TRBD1 is a possible D gene (6 bases). There are 16 residues in the CDR3. Trimming cost V 5 bases and J 5 bases, with 21 bases left between them. Looked up from germline, CDR1 is SGHVS and CDR2 is FQNEAQ. CDR3 DNA sequence: TGTGCCAGCAGCGCCCCCGACAGGCGCCCGGGGACTGAAGCTTTCTTT. Its protein is CASSAPDRRPGTEAFF.

Details on this clone: Other nucleotide sequences from this sample produce the same CDR3. This chain connects TRBV11-2 to TRBJ1-5; 9 positions match TRBD1. V was pared by 3 bases and J by 1 base, with 4 bases of the junction left unmatched. The CDR3 spans 16 residues. Per germline, CDR1 SGHAT and CDR2 FQNNGV. In nucleotides, the CDR3 is TGTGCCAGCAGCTTGACAGGGGGAGGGAGCAATCAGCCCCAGCATTTT. Its translation: CASSLTGGGSNQPQHF.

The chain joins TRBV28 to TRBJ2-7, with 8 bases matching TRBD1. Germline-derived CDR1 and CDR2 are MDHEN and SYDVKM. The CDR3 length is 16 residues. V lost 8 bases, J lost 6 bases, and 18 bases stayed unmatched. CDR3 amino acids: CASGSTRDRLYGEQYF. The CDR3 DNA follows: TGTGCCAGCGGCTCAACCCGGGACAGGCTTTACGGCGAGCAGTACTTC. Full variable domain (outside the CDR3, taken from reference TRBV28 and TRBJ2-7): DVKVTQSSRYLVKRTGEKVFLECVQDMDHENMFWYRQDPGLGLRLIYFSYDVKMKEKGDIPEGYSVSREKKERFSLILESASTNQTSMYLCASGSTRDRLYGEQYFGPGTRLTVT.

As to this clone: Germline is not matched at one junction end, which may reflect a read error. This chain joins TRBV7-9 and TRBJ2-7; a weak D match, TRBD1 (6 bases). CDR3 size: 14 residues. Germline CDR1 and CDR2: SEHNR and FQNEAQ (reference sequence). For the CDR3, the DNA is TGTGCCAGCAGCTTAGGTTCCAGGACAGACCATAGGAGCTTC. This codes for CASSLGSRTDHRSF.

This chain joins TRBV7-9 and TRBJ1-5; D may be TRBD1 (5 bases). This CDR3 has 14 amino acids. From germline, CDR1 is SEHNR and CDR2 FQNEAQ (reference sequence). V lost 3 bases and J lost 4, with 10 bases in between. Written as DNA, the CDR3 is TGTGCCAGCAGCTTTGCCGGGACTAATCAGCCCCAGCATTTT. It yields the protein CASSFAGTNQPQHF.

The chain recombines TRBV10-2 with TRBJ1-6; D ambiguous. The length of the CDR3 is 14 residues. Germline V lookup: CDR1 WSHSY, CDR2 SAAADI. Trimming shortened V by 4 bases and J by 4 bases, and 8 bases separated the two germline ends. The CDR3 loop is CASSGTGYNSPLHF. In DNA form, the CDR3 reads TGCGCCAGCAGTGGGACGGGATATAATTCACCCCTCCACTTT.

The chain employs TRBV19 and TRBJ2-1; TRBD2 matches 7 bases. The CDR3 loop spans 18 amino acids. Trimming removed 3 bases from V and 4 bases from J; junction bases left unmatched: 15. CDR1 and CDR2 (germline): LNHDA, SQIVND (reference sequence). The DNA for the CDR3 is TGTGCCAGTAGTATCCTAGCGCCTAGCGGTCGGGCTTACAATGAGCAGTTCTTC. This sequence encodes CASSILAPSGRAYNEQFF.

The chain uses TRBV4-1 and TRBJ2-7; unclear D gene. Looked up from germline, CDR1 is MGHRA and CDR2 is YSYEKL. Between the trimmed V and J ends, which lost 0 bases and 0 bases, there was a span of 9 bases. The CDR3 spans 15 residues. CDR3 in amino acids: CASSQESILSYEQYF. The CDR3 DNA reads TGCGCCAGCAGCCAAGAGAGTATCCTCTCCTACGAGCAGTACTTC.

V and J are TRBV28 and TRBJ2-1, with 11 positions matching TRBD1. V was clipped by 5 bases and J by 7 bases; unmatched bases: 7. Germline V gene data show CDR1 as MDHEN and CDR2 as SYDVKM. The CDR3 runs to 15 residues. This chain's CDR3 is CASSPTGQGVNEQFF. CDR3 in DNA: TGTGCCAGCAGTCCGACGGGACAGGGGGTGAATGAGCAGTTCTTC.

V and J are TRBV27 and TRBJ2-5; 12 bases fit TRBD2. The CDR3 runs 15 residues. J was trimmed by 5 bases and V by 6 bases; bases with no gene match: 7. Germline assignment: CDR1 MNHEY and CDR2 SMNVEV (reference sequence). The CDR3 loop reads CASSRTSGVRETQYF. CDR3 nucleotide sequence: TGTGCCAGCAGCCGGACTAGCGGGGTCCGGGAGACCCAGTACTTC.

There are a few counts of this clone. V is TRBV6-6 and J is TRBJ1-3; D is ambiguous. Germline V gene lookup returns CDR1 MNHNY and CDR2 SVGAGI (reference sequence). CDR3 length equals 14 residues. The germline V and J ends were trimmed by 0 bases and 7 bases, with 10 bases remaining between them. CDR3 nucleotides: TGTGCCAGCAGTTACTCGACATCAGTTAACACCATATATTTT. Amino acid sequence: CASSYSTSVNTIYF.

The J gene is TRBJ2-1, the V gene TRBV7-6; 12 bases line up with TRBD2. Losses at the gene ends were 11 bases for V and 3 bases for J; bases not matched to a gene: 2. The CDR3 runs to 13 residues. CDR1 SGHVS and CDR2 FNYEAQ come from the germline V gene. The CDR3 sequence: CAASGGVYNEQFF. The CDR3 coding sequence is TGTGCCGCTAGCGGGGGGGTCTACAATGAGCAGTTCTTC.

The chain employs TRBV4-3 and TRBJ2-5; 9 bases are shared with TRBD2. From germline, CDR1 is LGHNA and CDR2 YSLEER. The CDR3 spans 16 residues. Trimming at V came to 2 bases and at J to 4 bases, leaving 8 bases not matched to a gene. The CDR3, as DNA: TGCGCCAGCAGCCAAACGTATGGTAGCGGGGGAGAGACCCAGTACTTC. This gives the protein CASSQTYGSGGETQYF.

In this sample, this clone turned up a few times. The chain joins TRBV4-1 to TRBJ2-7, with D perhaps matching TRBD2 (6 bases). Germline V CDR1 and CDR2: MGHRA, YSYEKL. Trimming shortened V by 1 base and J by 2 bases, and 18 bases separated the two germline ends. The CDR3 is made up of 17 amino acids. The CDR3, as DNA: TGCGCCAGCAGCCAAGGAGTATTGGGGGGAATTACCTACGAGCAGTACTTC. Amino acid sequence: CASSQGVLGGITYEQYF.

The chain employs TRBV4-3 and TRBJ1-2; TRBD1 aligns across 8 bases. CDR1 is LGHNA and CDR2 is YSLEER in the germline V gene. CDR3 length equals 13 residues. V shed 0 bases and J 7 bases; nucleotides not matched to a gene: 1. CDR3 DNA: TGCGCCAGCAGCCAAGAGGACAGGGTTGGCTACACCTTC. Amino acids: CASSQEDRVGYTF.

This clone was seen a few times. The chain recombines TRBV7-3 with TRBJ2-7; a weak D match, TRBD1 (6 bases). CDR1 and CDR2 (germline): SGHTA, FQGTGA. V was trimmed by 5 bases and J by 7 bases, leaving 15 bases between them. The CDR3 spans 13 residues. The CDR3: CASSTREGGEQYF. CDR3 nucleotides: TGTGCCAGCAGCACCCGGGAAGGGGGTGAGCAGTACTTC.

The chain has TRBV29-1 and TRBJ1-4, with TRBD1 matching 8 bases. In germline, CDR1 is SQVTM, CDR2 ANQGSEA. V trimming: 4 bases; J trimming: 10 bases; junction bases outside the gene matches: 8. The CDR3 spans 13 residues. CDR3 nucleotide sequence: TGCAGCGTTGTAAAACAGGGGGAGGGAAAACTGTTTTTT. It specifies CSVVKQGEGKLFF.

This clone was seen more than once but under ten times. J is TRBJ2-1 and V is TRBV15; 9 bases agree with TRBD1. CDR3 length equals 17 residues. Per germline, CDR1 LNHNV and CDR2 YYDKDF (reference sequence). V gave up 0 bases and J gave up 5 bases; unmatched junction bases: 8. The CDR3 region has the DNA TGTGCCACCAGCAGAGATGGATGGGACAGGGCCCACAATGAGCAGTTCTTC. It translates to CATSRDGWDRAHNEQFF.

This clone has ten or more counts. V gene TRBV9 combines with J gene TRBJ1-6, with 10 bases fitting TRBD1. This CDR3 spans 16 amino acids. The J segment lost 5 bases and the V segment lost 3 bases, leaving 5 bases of the junction unmatched. CDR1 SGDLS and CDR2 YYNGEE come from the germline V gene. CDR3 DNA: TGTGCCAGCAGCGACCGACAGGGGGCGGATAATTCACCCCTCCACTTT. Translation: CASSDRQGADNSPLHF.